These 12 T cell receptor beta chains were all obtained from the same sample, sequenced in a study of blood T cell repertoires in COVID-19. TCRdb keeps only in-frame clones here, not all; method: immunoSEQ multiplex PCR. The data show fewer than 200,000 clones, roughly 85% seen once. The sample consisted of PBMCs or T cells enriched from blood (not recorded which). The receptors originated from a woman in her late teens or twenties who had recovered from COVID-19.

The chain links TRBV11-2 to TRBJ1-1, with D uncertain. Germline lookup yields CDR1 SGHAT and CDR2 FQNNGV. Trimming took 1 base from V and 0 from J, leaving 18 bases between them. The CDR3 covers 18 residues. CDR3 region: CASSLGPAAGSVNTEAFF. The CDR3 coding sequence is TGTGCCAGCAGCTTAGGTCCCGCCGCGGGATCAGTGAACACTGAAGCTTTCTTT.

This chain uses TRBV15 with TRBJ1-1; D uncertain. Germline assignment: CDR1 LNHNV and CDR2 YYDKDF (reference sequence). Trimming removed 1 base from V and 1 base from J, with 10 bases in between. There are 15 residues in the CDR3. The DNA for the CDR3 is TGTGCCACCAGCAGAGTCCCCAGAGGGAACACTGAAGCTTTCTTT. Its translation: CATSRVPRGNTEAFF.

The gene calls are TRBV12-5 and TRBJ1-1, with 10 bases lining up with TRBD1. The length of the CDR3 is 14 residues. Germline trimming cut 4 bases from V and 7 bases from J; bases unmatched to any gene: 6. The germline V gene encodes CDR1 LGHNT and CDR2 FRNRAP. Here the CDR3 reads CASGSGQGGFEAFF. Written as DNA, the CDR3 is TGTGCTAGTGGTTCCGGACAGGGGGGCTTTGAAGCTTTCTTT.

The chain couples TRBV4-1 to TRBJ1-1; 7 bases agree with TRBD1. The J segment lost 6 bases and the V segment lost 5 bases, leaving 12 bases of the junction unmatched. From germline, CDR1 is MGHRA and CDR2 YSYEKL. The CDR3 covers 15 residues. CDR3 sequence reads: CASSYPPRGIAEAFF. The CDR3 coding sequence is TGCGCCAGCAGCTACCCCCCCAGGGGGATCGCTGAAGCTTTCTTT.

The V and J genes are TRBV27 and TRBJ1-5; D perhaps matches TRBD1 (5 bases). Germline loops: CDR1 MNHEY, CDR2 SMNVEV (reference sequence). The CDR3 extends over 14 amino acids. Trimming took 6 bases from V and 0 from J, leaving 9 bases between them. The CDR3 region has the DNA TGTGCCAGCAGGCCGGGGGTTAGCAATCAGCCCCAGCATTTT. This gives the protein CASRPGVSNQPQHF.

This sequence joins TRBV19 and TRBJ2-7, with 11 bases lining up with TRBD1. Germline V CDR1 and CDR2: LNHDA, SQIVND (reference sequence). V dropped 6 bases and J dropped 6; count of bases not matched to a gene: 13. The CDR3 runs to 16 residues. In nucleotides, the CDR3 is TGTGCCAGTAGCCTTGGACAGGGGGCGCTTTTGGCCGAGCAGTACTTC. Translated, it gives CASSLGQGALLAEQYF.

This clone has just one count. This chain uses TRBV15 with TRBJ2-3; 8 bases map to TRBD2. This CDR3 is 15 amino acids long. V lost 5 bases to trimming and J lost 5 bases; unmatched junction nucleotides: 9. Germline V gene lookup returns CDR1 LNHNV and CDR2 YYDKDF (reference sequence). In DNA, the CDR3 is TGTGCCACCAGCCGGCTGAGCGGGAGTCTAGATACGCAGTATTTT. Translation: CATSRLSGSLDTQYF.

This chain connects TRBV3-1 (or the pseudogene TRBV3-2) to TRBJ1-2, with a tentative D call TRBD1 (5 bases). The CDR3 is made up of 16 amino acids. The germline gives CDR1 LGHDT, CDR2 YNNKEL (reference sequence). V shed 0 bases and J shed 2 bases, with 13 bases lying between them. The CDR3 loop is CASSQDPRGVNYGYTF. The CDR3 region has the DNA TGTGCCAGCAGCCAAGATCCCCGGGGGGTCAACTATGGCTACACCTTC.

The chain has TRBV3-1 (or the pseudogene TRBV3-2) and TRBJ1-1; the D gene is possibly TRBD1 (6 bases). The germline CDR1 and CDR2 sequences are LGHDT and YNNKEL (reference sequence). The CDR3 is 14 amino acids. V was trimmed by 4 bases and J by 1 base, leaving 10 bases between them. Here the CDR3 DNA reads TGTGCCAGCAGCCGAGGACAGACGAACACTGAAGCTTTCTTT. This gives the protein CASSRGQTNTEAFF.

This chain joins TRBV7-8 and TRBJ2-5; weak D call: TRBD2 (5 bases). Germline V gene data show CDR1 as SGHVS and CDR2 as FQNEAQ. This CDR3 contains 14 residues. Trimming stripped 4 bases from V and 3 bases from J, with 12 bases between. The DNA for the CDR3 is TGTGCCAGCAGCTCCGTCGGGATAAAAGAGACCCAGTACTTC. This translates into CASSSVGIKETQYF.

V usage is TRBV4-2 and J usage is TRBJ2-1; 9 bases are shared with TRBD2. V dropped 4 bases and J dropped 8; count of bases not matched to a gene: 24. The CDR3 has 20 residues. Germline lookup yields CDR1 LGHNA and CDR2 YNFKEQ. The CDR3: CASSRLRGLAGTKVSDEQFF. In DNA form, the CDR3 reads TGTGCCAGCAGCCGCCTAAGGGGGCTAGCGGGAACAAAAGTCTCCGATGAGCAGTTCTTC.

The CDR3 bases are TGTGCCAGCAGTAAAACTCCTGGGCCCCAGCATTTT. Amino acid sequence: CASSKTPGPQHF. The J gene is TRBJ1-5, the V gene TRBV28, with D unresolved. Germline V gene lookup returns CDR1 MDHEN and CDR2 SYDVKM. Trimming took off 5 bases at V and 9 bases at J, with 11 bases between the two ends. This CDR3 has 12 residues.